In its sample, the clone carrying this T cell receptor beta chain was seen once. This sample was taken from a study of cytomegalovirus exposure and HLA in healthy donors. The PCR employed 60 Vbeta primers together with 13 Jbeta primers. In the original processing: There were about 80 million unique TCR beta chains by a later count, and about 12 million of them were shared. Profiling relied on immunoSEQ multiplex PCR, and the TCRdb table lists in-frame clones only, not all of them. Clone size and the V and J calls come from that table; the DNA yielded D and trimming. The sample includes tens of thousands of clones, 60% to 80% seen only once; the top ten take 2% to 2.5%. The germline V gene encodes CDR1 SGHNT and CDR2 YYREEE (reference sequence). V shed 0 bases and J 6 bases; nucleotides not matched to a gene: 6. This CDR3 region has 14 residues.

V is TRBV5-4 and J is TRBJ2-7, with TRBD2 matching 7 bases. Source material: PBMCs. The TCR was taken from a man aged 35 to 55 in good health and CMV-seronegative. CDR3 bases: TGTGCCAGCAGCTTGGTGGGCGGGAGAGGCGAGCAGTACTTC. This sequence encodes CASSLVGGRGEQYF.